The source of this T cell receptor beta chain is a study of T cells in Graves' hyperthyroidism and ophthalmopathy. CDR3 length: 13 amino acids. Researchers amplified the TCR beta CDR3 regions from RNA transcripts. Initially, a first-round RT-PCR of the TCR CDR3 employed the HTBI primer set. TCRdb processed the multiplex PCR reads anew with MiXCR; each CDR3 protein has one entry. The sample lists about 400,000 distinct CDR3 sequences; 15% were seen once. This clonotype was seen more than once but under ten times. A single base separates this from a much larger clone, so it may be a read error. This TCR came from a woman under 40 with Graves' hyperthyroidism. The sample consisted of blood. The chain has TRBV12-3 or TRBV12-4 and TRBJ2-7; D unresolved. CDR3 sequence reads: CTSSFRQGYEQYF. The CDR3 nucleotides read TGTACCAGCAGTTTTAGGCAAGGCTACGAGCAGTACTTC.